One and the same sample provided the 25 T cell receptor beta chains below, sequenced in a study of cytomegalovirus exposure and HLA in healthy donors (dated by TCRdb to 2016 to 2017). The library was produced with the immunoSEQ multiplex PCR assay. A mixture of 60 forward primers for TCR Vbeta segments and 13 reverse primers for TCR Jbeta segments was used in the multiplex PCR. The table comes from immuneACCESS by way of TCRdb, which keeps in-frame sequences with V and J called. Part of the clones is missing from these tables; in studies checked, under half for an unresolved V gene and the rest for unknown reasons. Recorded for this sample are 150,000 or so clones; roughly 83% of them occurred a single time. The ten top clones hold over 6% of the sample. Sequencing was performed on PBMCs. The receptors were sampled from a man aged 25 to 45 in good health and CMV-seropositive.

This clone was counted a single time. This sequence joins TRBV11-1 and TRBJ2-7, with 12 bases lining up with TRBD1. The CDR3 consists of 16 residues. Germline V gene sequence: CDR1 SGHAT, CDR2 FQDESV (reference sequence). The J segment lost 1 base and the V segment lost 5 bases, leaving 6 bases of the junction unmatched. CDR3 in DNA: TGTGCCAGCAGCGATCCGGGACAGGGGGCTTCCTACGAGCAGTACTTC. As protein: CASSDPGQGASYEQYF. Variable domain in full (rest from reference TRBV11-1 and TRBJ2-7): EAEVAQSPRYKITEKSQAVAFWCDPISGHATLYWYRQILGQGPELLVQFQDESVVDDSQLPKDRFSAERLKGVDSTLKIQPAELGDSAMYLCASSDPGQGASYEQYFGPGTRLTVT.

V is TRBV6-4 and J is TRBJ2-1; possibly TRBD1 for D (6 bases). V lost 4 bases, J lost 6 bases, and 16 bases lay in between. Looked up from germline, CDR1 is MRHNA and CDR2 is SNTAGT. This CDR3 region has 15 residues. Written as DNA, the CDR3 is TGTGCCAGCAGTGGGTACAGGGAAGATTGCAATGAGCAGTTCTTC. It translates to CASSGYREDCNEQFF.

This sequence joins TRBV28 and TRBJ2-2; D is perhaps TRBD2 (5 bases). CDR1 and CDR2 (germline): MDHEN, SYDVKM. This CDR3 spans 14 amino acids. V was pared by 4 bases and J by 6 bases, with 12 bases between. The CDR3: CASSSSGSAGELFF. CDR3 sequence (DNA): TGTGCCAGCAGTTCGTCGGGATCCGCCGGGGAGCTGTTTTTT.

As to this clone: This CDR3 is also generated by other DNA sequences in the sample. The CDR3 DNA reads as TGTGCCAGCTCACCCCGGGATCAGCCCCAGCATTTT. Its protein is CASSPRDQPQHF. The chain couples TRBV18 to TRBJ1-5; D remains unclear. The V end lost 3 bases, the J end lost 5 bases, and 5 bases lay between the germline ends. Per the germline V gene, CDR1 is KGHSH and CDR2 is LQKENI. The length of the CDR3 is 12 residues.

The rearrangement uses TRBV5-4 and TRBJ2-7, with TRBD2 matching over 9 bases. V lost 1 base and J lost 2; bases outside the gene matches: 4. CDR1 is SGHNT and CDR2 is YYREEE in the germline V gene (reference sequence). The CDR3 has 15 residues. CDR3 residues: CASSLRASGAYEQYF. The CDR3 DNA is TGTGCCAGCAGCTTGAGGGCTAGCGGGGCCTACGAGCAGTACTTC.

The chain uses TRBV6-5 and TRBJ1-5; 7 nucleotides match TRBD1. V dropped 0 bases and J dropped 7; count of bases not matched to a gene: 6. The CDR3 runs 15 residues. The germline V gene has CDR1 MNHEY and CDR2 SVGAGI. DNA for the CDR3: TGTGCCAGCAGTTACTCTTCGACAGGGAGGCAGCCCCAGCATTTT. Protein sequence: CASSYSSTGRQPQHF.

This clone came up once. This chain connects TRBV19 to TRBJ1-3, with 7 bases that match TRBD1. The CDR3 covers 15 residues. The V and J ends lost 3 bases and 7 bases, in that order; junction bases with no gene match: 9. CDR1 and CDR2 (germline): LNHDA, SQIVND (reference sequence). In DNA form, the CDR3 reads TGTGCCAGTAGTATGAAACCGGGACAGAGTAACACCATATATTTT. It encodes CASSMKPGQSNTIYF. The variable domain in full, completed from reference TRBV19 and TRBJ1-3, reads DGGITQSPKYLFRKEGQNVTLSCEQNLNHDAMYWYRQDPGQGLRLIYYSQIVNDFQKGDIAEGYSVSREKKESFPLTVTSAQKNPTAFYLCASSMKPGQSNTIYFGEGSWLTVV.

The genes are TRBV5-6 and TRBJ2-1, with TRBD1 identical over 7 bases. The CDR3 totals 15 residues. Germline values: CDR1 SGHDT, CDR2 YYEEEE. Unmatched junction bases numbered 10, after V lost 3 bases and J lost 7 bases. CDR3 loop: CASSSLTGRGNEQFF. CDR3 nucleotides: TGTGCCAGCAGCTCTCTGACAGGGCGAGGGAATGAGCAGTTCTTC.

This clone was seen a few times. The genes are TRBV5-5 and TRBJ1-3, with D possibly TRBD1 on 5 matching bases. CDR1 SGHKS and CDR2 YYEKEE come from the germline V gene (reference sequence). The CDR3 is made up of 15 amino acids. V was trimmed by 7 bases and J by 0 bases, leaving 14 bases between them. The CDR3 coding sequence is TGTGCCAGCGGGGGGGGACTAAGCTCTGGAAACACCATATATTTT. As protein: CASGGGLSSGNTIYF.

V and J are TRBV2 and TRBJ1-1, with TRBD1 matching over 7 bases. From germline, CDR1 is SNHLY and CDR2 FYNNEI. The CDR3 sequence is 15 residues long. J gave up 3 bases and V 6 bases, and 10 bases lay outside the gene matches. DNA of the CDR3: TGTGCCAGCAGGAGAGAAGGGGGCGCCGACACTGAAGCTTTCTTT. Its protein is CASRREGGADTEAFF.

The gene calls are TRBV7-2 and TRBJ2-2; D uncertain. V was cut by 4 bases and J by 3 bases, with 3 bases left in between. This CDR3 comprises 12 residues. Looked up from germline, CDR1 is SGHTA and CDR2 is FQGNSA. The CDR3 DNA reads as TGTGCCAGCAGCTCAGACACCGGGGAGCTGTTTTTT. Translated, it gives CASSSDTGELFF. The full variable domain, rest sourced from reference TRBV7-2 and TRBJ2-2, is GAGVSQSPSNKVTEKGKDVELRCDPISGHTALYWYRQSLGQGLEFLIYFQGNSAPDKSGLPSDRFSAERTGGSVSTLTIQRTQQEDSAVYLCASSSDTGELFFGEGSRLTVL.

This chain's CDR3 is CAWSATRGNGYTF. In nucleotides, the CDR3 is TGTGCCTGGAGTGCGACGAGGGGGAATGGCTACACCTTC. The chain combines TRBV30 with TRBJ1-2; D possibly corresponds to TRBD1 (6 bases). Germline values: CDR1 GTSNPN, CDR2 SVGIG (reference sequence). The CDR3 is 13 amino acids. V was pared by 1 base and J by 6 bases, with 12 bases between.

The genes are TRBV30 and TRBJ1-1; D call uncertain. Germline lookup yields CDR1 GTSNPN and CDR2 SVGIG (reference sequence). The CDR3 covers 14 residues. The V and J ends lost 0 bases and 5 bases respectively, with 13 bases between them. This CDR3 is CAWSVNAVGTEAFF. The CDR3 region has the DNA TGTGCCTGGAGTGTAAATGCGGTTGGGACTGAAGCTTTCTTT.

This clone was counted a few times. The CDR3 DNA sequence: TGCGCCAGCAGTGAGCCTGGGACTACCGTAGAAGGGACCCAGTACTTC. Its translation is CASSEPGTTVEGTQYF. The chain links TRBV10-2 to TRBJ2-5, with TRBD2 matching over 7 bases. The germline V gene has CDR1 WSHSY and CDR2 SAAADI. CDR3 length: 16 residues. Trimming at V came to 2 bases and at J to 7 bases, leaving 13 bases not matched to a gene.

The count of this clone is one. The rearrangement links TRBV14 to TRBJ1-1; 7 bases map to TRBD1. This CDR3 is 13 amino acids long. V shed 10 bases, J shed 1 base, and the junction held 6 bases outside the gene matches. From germline, CDR1 is SGHDN and CDR2 FVKESK. The CDR3 sequence: CAIPGQRNTEAFF. CDR3 nucleotides: TGTGCCATTCCGGGACAGCGGAACACTGAAGCTTTCTTT.

This clone was found a few times. J is TRBJ1-1 and V is TRBV6-5; the D is unclear. Trimming removed 6 bases from V and 1 base from J, with 15 bases in between. CDR1 and CDR2 (germline): MNHEY, SVGAGI. The CDR3 is made up of 15 amino acids. CDR3 amino acids: CASSLLTATNTEAFF. CDR3 in DNA: TGTGCCAGCAGCTTACTCACAGCAACGAACACTGAAGCTTTCTTT.

The rearrangement links TRBV7-3 to TRBJ1-2, with TRBD1 matching 8 bases. The CDR3 runs 13 residues. J gave up 8 bases and V 4 bases, and 6 bases lay outside the gene matches. Germline assignment: CDR1 SGHTA and CDR2 FQGTGA. The CDR3 region is CASSSGTGEGYTF. CDR3 nucleotides: TGTGCCAGCAGCTCAGGGACAGGCGAAGGCTACACCTTC. The full variable domain, rest sourced from reference TRBV7-3 and TRBJ1-2, is GAGVSQTPSNKVTEKGKYVELRCDPISGHTALYWYRQSLGQGPEFLIYFQGTGAADDSGLPNDRFFAVRPEGSVSTLKIQRTERGDSAVYLCASSSGTGEGYTFGSGTRLTVV.

This rearrangement joins TRBV19 to TRBJ1-1; the match to TRBD1 covers 7 bases. V lost 1 base and J lost 0; bases outside the gene matches: 5. The CDR3 spans 16 residues. CDR1 LNHDA and CDR2 SQIVND come from the germline V gene (reference sequence). The chain's CDR3 is CASSIAGQGVNTEAFF. CDR3 nucleotide sequence: TGTGCCAGTAGTATAGCCGGGCAGGGGGTGAACACTGAAGCTTTCTTT.

V usage is TRBV28 and J usage is TRBJ1-4; no firm D call. There are 13 residues in the CDR3. Trimming took off 1 base at V and 10 bases at J, with 10 bases between the two ends. The V gene's germline CDR1 is MDHEN and CDR2 SYDVKM. This CDR3 is CASSLSLIRKLFF. Written as DNA, the CDR3 is TGTGCCAGCAGTTTATCCCTAATTCGAAAACTGTTTTTT. Supplemented by reference TRBV28 and TRBJ1-4, the full variable domain reads DVKVTQSSRYLVKRTGEKVFLECVQDMDHENMFWYRQDPGLGLRLIYFSYDVKMKEKGDIPEGYSVSREKKERFSLILESASTNQTSMYLCASSLSLIRKLFFGSGTQLSVL.

The chain has TRBV23-1 and TRBJ1-5, with D unclear. TRBV23-1 counts as an open reading frame of uncertain function. The CDR3 consists of 18 residues. Trimming left V 4 bases short and J 0 bases short, with 19 bases between. The CDR3 is CASSPLWGGGDSNQPQHF. The DNA of the CDR3 is TGCGCCAGCAGTCCTCTTTGGGGAGGCGGGGATAGCAATCAGCCCCAGCATTTT.

This clone appeared a single time. This chain joins TRBV13 and TRBJ1-2; 11 bases are a match to TRBD1. CDR3 length: 15 residues. V lost 1 base and J lost 4; bases outside the gene matches: 2. Germline CDR1 PRHDT, CDR2 FYEKMQ (reference sequence). CDR3 sequence: CASSLAGTGGYGYTF. Written as DNA, the CDR3 is TGTGCCAGCAGCTTAGCCGGGACAGGGGGCTATGGCTACACCTTC.

The chain joins TRBV9 to TRBJ1-2; the match to TRBD1 covers 7 bases. This CDR3 is 15 amino acids long. CDR1 is SGDLS, CDR2 YYNGEE, per germline. With V trimmed by 0 bases and J by 5 bases, 7 bases remained unmatched. CDR3: CASSVGDSQRYGYTF. The CDR3 DNA reads TGTGCCAGCAGCGTAGGGGACAGCCAGAGGTATGGCTACACCTTC. The full variable domain, its missing parts supplied by reference TRBV9 and TRBJ1-2, is DSGVTQTPKHLITATGQRVTLRCSPRSGDLSVYWYQQSLDQGLQFLIQYYNGEERAKGNILERFSAQQFPDLHSELNLSSLELGDSALYFCASSVGDSQRYGYTFGSGTRLTVV.

This clone showed up just a few times. The V and J genes are TRBV2 and TRBJ2-7, with D perhaps TRBD2 (6 bases). Germline V lookup: CDR1 SNHLY, CDR2 FYNNEI. The V end lost 5 bases, the J end lost 6 bases, and 11 bases lay between the germline ends. The CDR3 extends over 12 amino acids. The CDR3 is CASSPFSGEQYF. In nucleotides, the CDR3 is TGTGCCAGCAGTCCCTTTAGCGGCGAGCAGTACTTC.

The rearrangement links TRBV28 to TRBJ1-4; 8 positions agree with TRBD1. The V and J ends lost 5 bases and 8 bases, in that order; junction bases with no gene match: 7. This CDR3 spans 14 amino acids. Germline V CDR1 and CDR2: MDHEN, SYDVKM. The CDR3 is CASSETGGREKLFF. The CDR3 DNA is TGTGCCAGCAGTGAAACAGGGGGACGAGAAAAACTGTTTTTT.

The gene calls are TRBV6-1 and TRBJ2-1; 7 bases are a match to TRBD1. Per germline, CDR1 MNHNS and CDR2 SASEGT. The CDR3 sequence is 14 residues long. With 1 base clipped from V and 15 bases from J, the junction kept 12 bases outside the gene matches. This CDR3 reads CASSEGTGFVVRFF. The CDR3 DNA follows: TGTGCCAGCAGTGAAGGGACAGGTTTCGTAGTTAGGTTCTTC.